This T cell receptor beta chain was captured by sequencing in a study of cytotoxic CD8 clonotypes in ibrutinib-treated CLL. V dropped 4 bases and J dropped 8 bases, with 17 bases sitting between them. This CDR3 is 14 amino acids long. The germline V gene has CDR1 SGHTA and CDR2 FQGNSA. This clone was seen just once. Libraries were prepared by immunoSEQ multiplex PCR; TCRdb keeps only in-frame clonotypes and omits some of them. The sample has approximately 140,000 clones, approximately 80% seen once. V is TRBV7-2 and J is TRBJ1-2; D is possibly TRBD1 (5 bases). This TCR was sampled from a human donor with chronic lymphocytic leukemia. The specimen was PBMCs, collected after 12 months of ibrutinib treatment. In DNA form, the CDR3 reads TGTGCCAGCAGCTCCCTGGGCAGGGACCTCGGCTACACCTTC. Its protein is CASSSLGRDLGYTF.